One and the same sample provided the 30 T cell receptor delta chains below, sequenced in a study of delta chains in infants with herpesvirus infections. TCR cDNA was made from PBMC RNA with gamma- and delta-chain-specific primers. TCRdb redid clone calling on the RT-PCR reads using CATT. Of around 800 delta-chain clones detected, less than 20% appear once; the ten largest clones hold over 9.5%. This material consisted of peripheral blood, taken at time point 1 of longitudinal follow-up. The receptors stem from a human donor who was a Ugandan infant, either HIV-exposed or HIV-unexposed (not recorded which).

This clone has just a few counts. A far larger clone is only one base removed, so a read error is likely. The CDR3 protein is CACDPLLGDTSSWDTRQMFF. CDR3 sequence (DNA): TGTGCCTGTGACCCCTTACTGGGGGATACCAGCTCCTGGGACACCCGACAGATGTTTTTC. The chain couples TRDV2 to TRDJ3; 12 bases line up with TRDD3. V was pared by 3 bases and J by 0 bases, with 8 bases of the junction left unmatched. The CDR3 spans 20 residues. Germline CDR1 is GEAIGNYY and CDR2 is EKD.

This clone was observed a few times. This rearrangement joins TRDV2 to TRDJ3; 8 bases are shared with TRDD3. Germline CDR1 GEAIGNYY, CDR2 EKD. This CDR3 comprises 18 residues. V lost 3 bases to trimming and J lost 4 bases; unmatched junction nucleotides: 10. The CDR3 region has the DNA TGTGCCTGTGACCGACTGGGGGGACCGGAGTGGGACACCCGACAGATGTTTTTC. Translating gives CACDRLGGPEWDTRQMFF.

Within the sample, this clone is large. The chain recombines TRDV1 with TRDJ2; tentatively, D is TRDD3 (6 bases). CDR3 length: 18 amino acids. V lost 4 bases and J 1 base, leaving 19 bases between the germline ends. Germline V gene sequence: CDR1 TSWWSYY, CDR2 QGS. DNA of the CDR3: TGTGCTCTTGGGGTTTACGAACTGGGATTCCATTTGACAGCACAACTCTTCTTT. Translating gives CALGVYELGFHLTAQLFF.

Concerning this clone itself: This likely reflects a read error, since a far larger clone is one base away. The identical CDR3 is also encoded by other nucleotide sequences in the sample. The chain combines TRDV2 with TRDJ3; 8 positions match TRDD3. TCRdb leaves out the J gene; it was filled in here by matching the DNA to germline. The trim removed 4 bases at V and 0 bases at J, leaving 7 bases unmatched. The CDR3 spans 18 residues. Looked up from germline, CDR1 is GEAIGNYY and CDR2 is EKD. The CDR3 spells CACDGTGGRSWDTRQMFF. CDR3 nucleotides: TGTGCCTGTGATGGTACTGGGGGCCGCTCCTGGGACACCCGACAGATGTTTTTC.

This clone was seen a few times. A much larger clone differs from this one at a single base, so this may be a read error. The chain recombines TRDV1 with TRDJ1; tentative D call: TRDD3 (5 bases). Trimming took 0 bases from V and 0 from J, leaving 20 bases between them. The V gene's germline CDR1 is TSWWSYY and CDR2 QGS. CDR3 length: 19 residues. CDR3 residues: CALGELNREYAVYTDKLIF. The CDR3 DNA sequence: TGTGCTCTTGGGGAACTTAACCGGGAATACGCCGTGTACACCGATAAACTCATCTTT.

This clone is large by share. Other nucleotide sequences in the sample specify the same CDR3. CDR3 DNA sequence: TGTGCTCTTGGGGAATGCCCCCCGACCCGAAAACTCTTCTTT. Translating gives CALGECPPTRKLFF. This chain uses TRDV1 with TRDJ2; D gene unclear. Trimming took off 2 bases at V and 12 bases at J, with 16 bases between the two ends. The length of the CDR3 is 14 residues. Germline V gene data show CDR1 as TSWWSYY and CDR2 as QGS.

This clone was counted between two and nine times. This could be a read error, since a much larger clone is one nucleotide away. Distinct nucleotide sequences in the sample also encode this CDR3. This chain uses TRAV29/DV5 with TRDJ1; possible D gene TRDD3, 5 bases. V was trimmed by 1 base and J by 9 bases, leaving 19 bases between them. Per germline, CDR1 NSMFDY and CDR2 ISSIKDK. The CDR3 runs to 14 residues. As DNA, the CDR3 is TGTGCAGCAAGCCGCAGGGGGGTATACGCACAACTCATCTTT. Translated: CAASRRGVYAQLIF.

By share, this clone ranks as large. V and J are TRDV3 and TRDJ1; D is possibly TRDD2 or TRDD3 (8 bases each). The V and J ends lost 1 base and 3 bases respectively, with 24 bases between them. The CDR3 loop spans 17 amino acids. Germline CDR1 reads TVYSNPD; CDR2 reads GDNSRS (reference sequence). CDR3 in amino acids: CAFIRFLQTGGSDKLIF. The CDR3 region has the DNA TGTGCCTTTATTCGCTTCCTACAGACTGGGGGGTCCGATAAACTCATCTTT.

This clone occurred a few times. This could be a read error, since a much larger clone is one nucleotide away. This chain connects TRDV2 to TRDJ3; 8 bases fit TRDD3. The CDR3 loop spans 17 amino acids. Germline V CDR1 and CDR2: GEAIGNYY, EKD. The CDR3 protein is CACDTRGINWDNRQMFF. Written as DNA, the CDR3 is TGTGCCTGTGACACGCGGGGGATAAACTGGGACAACCGACAGATGTTTTTC.

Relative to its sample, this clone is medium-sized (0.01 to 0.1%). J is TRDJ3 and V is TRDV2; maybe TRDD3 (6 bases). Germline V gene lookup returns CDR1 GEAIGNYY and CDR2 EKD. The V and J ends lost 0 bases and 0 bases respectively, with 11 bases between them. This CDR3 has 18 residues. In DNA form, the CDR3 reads TGTGCCTGTGACACCGTCCGGGGGAGCTCCTGGGACACCCGACAGATGTTTTTC. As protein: CACDTVRGSSWDTRQMFF.

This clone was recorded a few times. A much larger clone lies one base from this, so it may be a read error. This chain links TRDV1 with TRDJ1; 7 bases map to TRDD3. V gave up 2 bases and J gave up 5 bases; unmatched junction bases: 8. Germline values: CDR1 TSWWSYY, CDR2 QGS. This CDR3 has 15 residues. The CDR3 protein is CALGEYEGYSDKLIF. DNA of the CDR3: TGTGCTCTTGGGGAATACGAGGGATACTCGGATAAACTCATCTTT.

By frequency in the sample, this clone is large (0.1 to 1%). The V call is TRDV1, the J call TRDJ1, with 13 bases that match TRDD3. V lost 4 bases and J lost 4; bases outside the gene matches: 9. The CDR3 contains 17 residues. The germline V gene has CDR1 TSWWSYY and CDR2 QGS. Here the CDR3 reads CALGASYWGIRNDKLIF. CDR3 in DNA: TGTGCTCTTGGGGCTAGCTACTGGGGGATACGCAACGATAAACTCATCTTT.

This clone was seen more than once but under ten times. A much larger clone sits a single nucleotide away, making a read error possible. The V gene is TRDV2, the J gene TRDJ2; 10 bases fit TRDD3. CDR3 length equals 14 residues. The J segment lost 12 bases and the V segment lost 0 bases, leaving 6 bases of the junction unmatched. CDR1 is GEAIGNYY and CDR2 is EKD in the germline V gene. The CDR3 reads CACDTGGYADKLFF. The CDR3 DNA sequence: TGTGCCTGTGACACCGGGGGATACGCCGATAAACTCTTCTTT.

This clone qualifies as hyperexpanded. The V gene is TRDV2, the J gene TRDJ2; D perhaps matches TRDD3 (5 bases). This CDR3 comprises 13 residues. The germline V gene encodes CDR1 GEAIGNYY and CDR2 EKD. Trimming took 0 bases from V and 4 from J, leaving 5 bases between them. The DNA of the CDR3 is TGTGCCTGTGACACCTGGGGGACAGCACAACTCTTCTTT. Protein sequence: CACDTWGTAQLFF.

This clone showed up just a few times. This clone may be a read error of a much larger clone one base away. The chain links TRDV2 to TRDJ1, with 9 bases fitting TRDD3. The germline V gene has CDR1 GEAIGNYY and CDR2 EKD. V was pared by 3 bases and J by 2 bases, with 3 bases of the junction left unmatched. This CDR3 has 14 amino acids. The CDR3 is CACDALGDTDKLIF. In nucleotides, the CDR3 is TGTGCCTGTGACGCCCTGGGGGATACCGATAAACTCATCTTT.

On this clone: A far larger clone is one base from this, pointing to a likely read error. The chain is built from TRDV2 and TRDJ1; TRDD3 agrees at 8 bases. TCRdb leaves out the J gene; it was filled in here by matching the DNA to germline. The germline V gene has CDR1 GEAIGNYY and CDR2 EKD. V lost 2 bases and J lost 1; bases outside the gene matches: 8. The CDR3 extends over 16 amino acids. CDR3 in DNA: TGTGCCTGTGACATACTGGGGGTTAAGGCCACCGATAAACTCATCTTT. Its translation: CACDILGVKATDKLIF.

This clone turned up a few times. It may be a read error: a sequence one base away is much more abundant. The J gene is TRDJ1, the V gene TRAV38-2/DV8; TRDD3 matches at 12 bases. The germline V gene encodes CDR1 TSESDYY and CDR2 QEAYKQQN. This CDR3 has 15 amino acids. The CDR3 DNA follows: TGTGCTTATACAGCTACTGGGGGATACACGGATAAACTCATCTTT. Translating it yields CAYTATGGYTDKLIF.

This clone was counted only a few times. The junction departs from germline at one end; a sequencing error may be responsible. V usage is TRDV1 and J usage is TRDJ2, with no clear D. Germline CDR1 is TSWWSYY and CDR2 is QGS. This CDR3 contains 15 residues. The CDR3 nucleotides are TGTGCTCTTGGGGGCTCCCCCCTCCCCCGGTCTGGTTTGCATTTT. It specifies CALGGSPLPRSGLHF.

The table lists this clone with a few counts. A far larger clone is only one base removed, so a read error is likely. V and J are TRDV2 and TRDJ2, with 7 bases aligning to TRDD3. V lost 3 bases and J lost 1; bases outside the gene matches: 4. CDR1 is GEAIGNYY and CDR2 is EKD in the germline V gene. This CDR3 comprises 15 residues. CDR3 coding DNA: TGTGCCTGTGACGTAATGGGGGATTTGACAGCACAACTCTTCTTT. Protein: CACDVMGDLTAQLFF.

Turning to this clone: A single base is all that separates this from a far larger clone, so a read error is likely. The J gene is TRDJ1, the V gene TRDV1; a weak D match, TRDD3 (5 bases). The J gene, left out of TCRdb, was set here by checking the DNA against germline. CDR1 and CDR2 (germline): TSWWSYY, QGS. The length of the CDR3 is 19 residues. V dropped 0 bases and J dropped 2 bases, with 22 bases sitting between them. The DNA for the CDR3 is TGTGCTCTTGGGGAACTATGGTATCGGGGGGTCCCCGGGACCGATAAACTCATCTTT. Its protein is CALGELWYRGVPGTDKLIF.

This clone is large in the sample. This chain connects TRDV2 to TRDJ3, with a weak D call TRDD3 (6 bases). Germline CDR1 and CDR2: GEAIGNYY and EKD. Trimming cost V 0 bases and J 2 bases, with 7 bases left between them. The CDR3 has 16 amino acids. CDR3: CACDTWDTWDTRQMFF. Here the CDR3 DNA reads TGTGCCTGTGACACCTGGGATACCTGGGACACCCGACAGATGTTTTTC.

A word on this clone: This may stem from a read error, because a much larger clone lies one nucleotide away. The CDR3 DNA sequence: TGTGCCTGTGACTCCCTCGTAGGGGACCCCTCCTGGGACACCCGACAGATGTTTTTC. Encoded protein: CACDSLVGDPSWDTRQMFF. V usage is TRDV2 and J usage is TRDJ3; D is possibly TRDD3 (5 bases). There are 19 residues in the CDR3. V lost 3 bases to trimming and J lost 0 bases, with 17 bases between them. Germline assignment: CDR1 GEAIGNYY and CDR2 EKD.

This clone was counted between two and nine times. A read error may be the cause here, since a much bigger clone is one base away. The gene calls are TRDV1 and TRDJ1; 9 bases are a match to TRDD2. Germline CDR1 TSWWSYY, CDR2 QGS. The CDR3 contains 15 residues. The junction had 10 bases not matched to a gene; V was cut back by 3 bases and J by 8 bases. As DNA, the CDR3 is TGTGCTCTTGGGGACTCCTTCCTACACGGGGGAAAACTCATCTTT. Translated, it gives CALGDSFLHGGKLIF.

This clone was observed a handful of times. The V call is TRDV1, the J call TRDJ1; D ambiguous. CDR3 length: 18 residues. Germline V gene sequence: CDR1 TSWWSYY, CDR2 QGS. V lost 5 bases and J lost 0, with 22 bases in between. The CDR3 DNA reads TGTGCTCTTGGGCTTACGGGGCAATTTCCGCCTGACACCGATAAACTCATCTTT. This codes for CALGLTGQFPPDTDKLIF.

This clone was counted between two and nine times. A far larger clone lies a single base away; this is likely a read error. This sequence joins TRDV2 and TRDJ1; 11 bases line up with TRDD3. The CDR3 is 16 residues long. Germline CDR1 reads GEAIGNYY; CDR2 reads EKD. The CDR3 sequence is CAGDILGDKATDKLIF. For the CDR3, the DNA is TGTGCCGGTGACATACTGGGGGATAAGGCCACCGATAAACTCATCTTT.

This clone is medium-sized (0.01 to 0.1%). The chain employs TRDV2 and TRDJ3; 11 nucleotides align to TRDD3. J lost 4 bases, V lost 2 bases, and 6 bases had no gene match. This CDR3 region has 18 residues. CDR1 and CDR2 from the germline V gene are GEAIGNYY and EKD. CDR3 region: CACDNTGGYGWDTRQMFF. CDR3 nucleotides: TGTGCCTGTGACAATACTGGGGGATATGGTTGGGACACCCGACAGATGTTTTTC.

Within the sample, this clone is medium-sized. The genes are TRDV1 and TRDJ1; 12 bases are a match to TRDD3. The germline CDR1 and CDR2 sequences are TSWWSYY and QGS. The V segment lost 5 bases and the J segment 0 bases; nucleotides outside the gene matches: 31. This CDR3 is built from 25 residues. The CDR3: CALGPLTHGLVLGDTMACHTDKLIF. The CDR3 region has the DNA TGTGCTCTTGGGCCTCTAACCCACGGCTTGGTACTGGGGGATACCATGGCCTGCCACACCGATAAACTCATCTTT.

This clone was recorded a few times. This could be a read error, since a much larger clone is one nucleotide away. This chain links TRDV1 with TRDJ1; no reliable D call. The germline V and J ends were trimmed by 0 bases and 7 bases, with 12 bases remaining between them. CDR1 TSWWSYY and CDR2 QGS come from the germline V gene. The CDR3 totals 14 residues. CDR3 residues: CALGELAVRGKLIF. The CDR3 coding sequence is TGTGCTCTTGGGGAACTGGCCGTACGGGGTAAACTCATCTTT.

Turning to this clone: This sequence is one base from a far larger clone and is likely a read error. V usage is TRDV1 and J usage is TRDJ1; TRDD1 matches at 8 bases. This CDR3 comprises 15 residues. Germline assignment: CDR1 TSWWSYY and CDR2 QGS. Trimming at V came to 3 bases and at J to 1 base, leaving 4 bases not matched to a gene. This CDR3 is CALGDLEIVTDKLIF. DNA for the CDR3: TGTGCTCTTGGGGATCTAGAAATAGTCACCGATAAACTCATCTTT.

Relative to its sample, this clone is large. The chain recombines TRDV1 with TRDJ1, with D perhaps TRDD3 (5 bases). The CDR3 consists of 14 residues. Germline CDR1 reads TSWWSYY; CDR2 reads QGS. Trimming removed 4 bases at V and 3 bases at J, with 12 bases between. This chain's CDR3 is CALGALWISDKLIF. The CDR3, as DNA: TGTGCTCTTGGGGCCCTTTGGATATCCGATAAACTCATCTTT.